This paragraph reports one T cell receptor beta chain. Its cognate antigen has yet to be identified. Base-call qualities are not available, and no considerably larger clone is one nucleotide away. What the time point label conveys for this sample: peripheral blood 6 weeks after treatment start. The cohort included 29 patients with locally advanced or metastatic urothelial carcinoma who were treated at Memorial Sloan Kettering on a trial protocol. Peripheral blood mononuclear cells were collected pretreatment and during treatment, with between 1 and 8 total time points obtained per patient. The Qiagen DNeasy Blood extraction kit was used to purify genomic DNA from total PBMCs and tumor samples. PBMCs were collected pretreatment and during treatment and were isolated and stored as previously described. These data belong to a study of PD-L1 blockade in urothelial cancer (dated by TCRdb to the late 2010s). For the wider study: All patients started therapy around 2014 and received atezolizumab 1,200 mg intravenously every 3 weeks. Twenty-five of 29 patients were identified as males with urothelial cancer of bladder origin, and a prior smoking history was reported by 18 of 29 patients. Patients had an ECOG performance status of 0 or 1 and had received between 0 and 3 prior chemotherapy regimens. Blood samples were analyzed at two time points: 3 weeks after treatment start (second dose) and 6 weeks after treatment start. Blood samples yielded a median of 141,255 T cells and 65,000 to 95,000 unique TCRs, with median clonality 0.080. The study, an exploratory multi-omic analysis, examined somatic, immune and clinical correlates of response to PD-L1 blockade with atezolizumab in urothelial cancer. Pretreatment tumor samples, along with matched peripheral blood serially collected before and after atezolizumab treatment, were subjected to TCR sequencing. Durable clinical benefit meant progression-free survival longer than 6 months, and TCR features were also tested against progression-free and overall survival. In the same patients who had TCR sequencing, pretreatment tumors also underwent whole exome sequencing and RNA sequencing. Durable clinical benefit was achieved by nine patients but not by the remaining 20. Pretreatment blood TCR-seq was available for twenty-nine patients, at least one posttreatment blood collection was obtained for about 24 patients, and tumor TCR-seq was available for about 24 patients. What the work shows at the level of the full study, not this receptor alone: Small sample size (n of about 30) and many exploratory analyses mean the results are intended to be hypothesis-generating. Improved progression-free and overall survival was found to be associated with pretreatment peripheral blood TCR clonality below the median. Patients with durable benefit showed greater expansion of tumor-associated TCR clones in peripheral blood 3 weeks after starting treatment (n ≈ 23, p = 0.022).

Each PCR received spiked-in synthetic TCR analog templates so that absolute template abundance could be estimated from read counts. TCRbeta CDR3 regions were amplified from genomic DNA with bias-controlled V and J gene primers using the immunoSEQ assay. Sequencing of rearranged TCRbeta segments was done at approximately 20X coverage. Concerning the study's data processing: Clustering was used to correct sequencing errors, and CDR3s were annotated against IMGT to assign V, D and J genes. Only productive TCRbeta rearrangements were used in downstream analyses, excluding out-of-frame or stop-codon sequences. To compute clonality, Shannon entropy was normalized by the log of the number of unique productive sequences and then subtracted from one. Fisher's exact test with Benjamini-Hochberg correction, using a cutoff of adjusted p below 0.01, was how clones that differed between time points or between blood and tumor were identified. TCRdb took over this immuneACCESS table, retaining in-frame rearrangements with V and J assigned. Such tables are incomplete; in checked studies, under half of the missing clones stem from an unresolved V gene, and the remainder is unexplained. The DNA was the basis for D and trimming; V, J and clone size are from that table. This sample is represented by about 76,000 clones; 80% to 95% of them were singletons. The ten largest clones take up 0.87% of the sample.

Via the germline V gene, CDR1 is SGHDN and CDR2 FVKESK. The CDR3 goes from the cysteine to the phenylalanine over 11 residues. Only the CDR3 DNA is retained, 33 bases long and in frame from the first base. V loses 5 bases, J loses 6 bases, and the germline ends lie 5 bases apart. The chain couples TRBV14 to TRBJ2-1; confidence is insufficient to name the D gene. This TCR derives from a woman older than 75 with urothelial cancer. The material was PBMCs, obtained around atezolizumab (anti-PD-L1) treatment. The bases read TGTGCCAGCAGCTATTTCAATGAGCAGTTCTTC. This sequence encodes CASSYFNEQFF. Reference TRBV14 and TRBJ2-1 genes cover what lies past the CDR3, so the full variable domain is EAGVTQFPSHSVIEKGQTVTLRCDPISGHDNLYWYRRVMGKEIKFLLHFVKESKQDESGMPNNRFLAERTGGTYSTLKVQPAELEDSGVYFCASSYFNEQFFGPGTRLTVL.